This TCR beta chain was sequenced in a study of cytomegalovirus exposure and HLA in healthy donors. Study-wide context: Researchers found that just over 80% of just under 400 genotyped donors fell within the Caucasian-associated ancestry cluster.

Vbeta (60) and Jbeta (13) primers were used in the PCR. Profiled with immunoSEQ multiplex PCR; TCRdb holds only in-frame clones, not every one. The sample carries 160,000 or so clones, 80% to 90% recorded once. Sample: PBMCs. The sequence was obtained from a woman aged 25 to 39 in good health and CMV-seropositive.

The CDR3 nucleotides read TGTGCCAGCAGTTACCAAGTGGGCATGAACACTGAAGCTTTCTTT. Translated: CASSYQVGMNTEAFF. J is TRBJ1-1 and V is TRBV6-5, with D uncertain. Trimming stripped 2 bases from V and 0 bases from J, with 10 bases between. Germline CDR1 reads MNHEY; CDR2 reads SVGAGI. This CDR3 is built from 15 residues.